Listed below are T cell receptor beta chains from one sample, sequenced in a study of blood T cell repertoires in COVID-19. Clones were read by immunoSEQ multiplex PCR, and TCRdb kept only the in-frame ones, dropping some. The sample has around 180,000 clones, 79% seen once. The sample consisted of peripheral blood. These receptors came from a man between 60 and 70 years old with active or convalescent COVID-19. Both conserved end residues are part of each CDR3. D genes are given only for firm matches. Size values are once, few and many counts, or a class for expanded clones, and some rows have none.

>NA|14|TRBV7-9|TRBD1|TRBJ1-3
TGTGCCAGCAGCGACACAGGGGTCGGAAACACCATATATTTT
CASSDTGVGNTIYF
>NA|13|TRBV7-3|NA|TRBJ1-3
TGTGCCAGCAGCTCTAACAGCGGAAACACCATATATTTT
CASSSNSGNTIYF
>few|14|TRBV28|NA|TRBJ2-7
TGTGCCAGCAGTTTGGGGACTTTCTCCCCGGAGCAGTACTTC
CASSLGTFSPEQYF
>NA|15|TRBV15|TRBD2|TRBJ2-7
TGTGCCACCAGCCTAGAGCAGCGGGGAACCTACGAGCAGTACTTC
CATSLEQRGTYEQYF
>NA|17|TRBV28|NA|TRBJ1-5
TGTGCCAGCAGTATTCCTACGGACACTCATAGCAATCAGCCCCAGCATTTT
CASSIPTDTHSNQPQHF
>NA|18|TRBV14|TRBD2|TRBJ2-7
TGTGCCAGCAGCCAAGCCTGGGGACTAGCGGGGCCCTGGGGCGAGCAGTACTTC
CASSQAWGLAGPWGEQYF
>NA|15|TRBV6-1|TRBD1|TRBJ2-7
TGTGCCAGCAGTGAGGGAGGGACAGGGATCTACGAGCAGTACTTC
CASSEGGTGIYEQYF
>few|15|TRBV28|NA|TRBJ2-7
TGTGCCAGCAGTCTGCTAGCGACCCTCTCCTACGAGCAGTACTTC
CASSLLATLSYEQYF
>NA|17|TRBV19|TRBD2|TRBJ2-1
TGTGCCAGTAGTATGATGCGGAGCGGGAGGGTGTACAATGAGCAGTTCTTC
CASSMMRSGRVYNEQFF
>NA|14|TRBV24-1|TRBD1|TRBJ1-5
TGTGCCACCAGTGAGACAGGGGGCTCACAGCCCCAGCATTTT
CATSETGGSQPQHF
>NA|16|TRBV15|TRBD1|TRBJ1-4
TGTGCCACCAGCCCCGGATCGTGGACAGGGGGGGAAAAACTGTTTTTT
CATSPGSWTGGEKLFF
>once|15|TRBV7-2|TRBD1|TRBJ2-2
TGTGCCAGCAATCTCCGGACAGGGAACACCGGGGAGCTGTTTTTT
CASNLRTGNTGELFF
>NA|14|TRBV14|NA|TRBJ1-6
TGTGCCAGCGCGGATGGACCAGGGAATTCACCCCTCCACTTT
CASADGPGNSPLHF
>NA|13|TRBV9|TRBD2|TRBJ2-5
TGTGCCAGCAGCCGGGGGAGGGTTGAGACCCAGTACTTC
CASSRGRVETQYF
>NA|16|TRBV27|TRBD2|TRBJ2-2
TGTGCCAGCAGTTTTTCGGGTAGCGGGCATGCCGGGGAGCTGTTTTTT
CASSFSGSGHAGELFF